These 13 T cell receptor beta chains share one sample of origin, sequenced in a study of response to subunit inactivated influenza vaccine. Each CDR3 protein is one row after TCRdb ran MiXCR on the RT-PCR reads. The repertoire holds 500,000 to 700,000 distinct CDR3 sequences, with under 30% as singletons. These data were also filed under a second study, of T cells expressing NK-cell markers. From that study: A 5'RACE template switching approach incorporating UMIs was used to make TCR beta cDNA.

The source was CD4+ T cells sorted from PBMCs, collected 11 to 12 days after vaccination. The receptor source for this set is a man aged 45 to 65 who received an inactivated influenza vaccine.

The CDR3 region has the DNA TGTGCCAGCAGCCCCCTCGGCCGGGATGAGACCCAGTACTTC. Its protein product is CASSPLGRDETQYF. The rearrangement uses TRBV7-9 and TRBJ2-5; perhaps TRBD2 as D (5 bases). The CDR3 length is 14 residues. V dropped 5 bases and J dropped 5 bases, with 15 bases sitting between them. Germline CDR1 and CDR2: SEHNR and FQNEAQ (reference sequence).

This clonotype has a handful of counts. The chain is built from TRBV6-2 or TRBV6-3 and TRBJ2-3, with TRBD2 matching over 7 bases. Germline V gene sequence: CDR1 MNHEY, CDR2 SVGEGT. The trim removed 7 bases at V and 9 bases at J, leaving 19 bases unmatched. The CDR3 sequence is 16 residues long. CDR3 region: CASTTGLAAFKETQYF. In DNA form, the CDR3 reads TGTGCCAGCACCACGGGGCTAGCGGCCTTTAAAGAGACGCAGTATTTT.

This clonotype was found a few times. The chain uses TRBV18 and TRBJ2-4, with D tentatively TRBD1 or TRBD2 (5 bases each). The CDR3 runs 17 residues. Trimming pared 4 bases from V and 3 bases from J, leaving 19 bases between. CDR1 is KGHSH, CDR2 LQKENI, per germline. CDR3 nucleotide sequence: TGTGCCAGCTCACAGTCCGGGACGGACCCAGTCAAAAACATTCAGTACTTC. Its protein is CASSQSGTDPVKNIQYF.

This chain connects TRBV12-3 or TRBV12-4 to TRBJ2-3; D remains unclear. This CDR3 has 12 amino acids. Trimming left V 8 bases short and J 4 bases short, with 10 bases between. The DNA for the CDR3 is TGTGCCAGCGGACCAACAGCAGATACGCAGTATTTT. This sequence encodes CASGPTADTQYF.

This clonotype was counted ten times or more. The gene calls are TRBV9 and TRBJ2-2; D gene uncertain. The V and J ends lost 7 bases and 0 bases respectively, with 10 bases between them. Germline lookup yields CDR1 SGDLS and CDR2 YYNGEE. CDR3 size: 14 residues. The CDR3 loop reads CASQQRANTGELFF. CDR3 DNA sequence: TGTGCCAGCCAACAGAGAGCGAACACCGGGGAGCTGTTTTTT.

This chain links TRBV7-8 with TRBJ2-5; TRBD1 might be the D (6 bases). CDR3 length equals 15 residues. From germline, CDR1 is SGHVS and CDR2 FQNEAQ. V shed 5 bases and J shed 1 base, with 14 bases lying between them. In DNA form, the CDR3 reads TGTGCCAGCAGCCAATATACAGGGTTCCAAGAGACCCAGTACTTC. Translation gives CASSQYTGFQETQYF. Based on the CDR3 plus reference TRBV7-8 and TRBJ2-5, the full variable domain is GAGVSQSPRYKVAKRGQDVALRCDPISGHVSLFWYQQALGQGPEFLTYFQNEAQLDKSGLPSDRFFAERPEGSVSTLKIQRTQQEDSAVYLCASSQYTGFQETQYFGPGTRLLVL.

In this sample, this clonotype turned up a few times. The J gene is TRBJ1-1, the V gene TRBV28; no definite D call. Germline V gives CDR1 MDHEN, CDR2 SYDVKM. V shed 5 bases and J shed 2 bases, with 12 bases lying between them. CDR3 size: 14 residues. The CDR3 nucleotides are TGTGCCAGCAGTCCTACCGAACTTAACACTGAAGCTTTCTTT. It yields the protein CASSPTELNTEAFF. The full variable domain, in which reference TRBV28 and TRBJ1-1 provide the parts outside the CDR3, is DVKVTQSSRYLVKRTGEKVFLECVQDMDHENMFWYRQDPGLGLRLIYFSYDVKMKEKGDIPEGYSVSREKKERFSLILESASTNQTSMYLCASSPTELNTEAFFGQGTRLTVV.

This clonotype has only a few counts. The CDR3 DNA is TGCGCCAGCAGCCAAGACCGGGGGCGTCACGGGGAGCTGTTTTTT. Protein: CASSQDRGRHGELFF. This chain uses TRBV4-3 with TRBJ2-2; D possibly matches TRBD1 or TRBD2 (6 bases each). Germline assignment: CDR1 LGHNA and CDR2 YSLEER. The CDR3 contains 15 residues. The germline V and J ends were trimmed by 0 bases and 7 bases, with 12 bases remaining between them.

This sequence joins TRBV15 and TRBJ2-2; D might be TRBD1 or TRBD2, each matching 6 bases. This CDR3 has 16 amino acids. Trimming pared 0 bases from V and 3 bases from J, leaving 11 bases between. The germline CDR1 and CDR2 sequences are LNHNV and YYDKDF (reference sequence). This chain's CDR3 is CATSREGGGHTGELFF. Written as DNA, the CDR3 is TGTGCCACCAGCAGAGAAGGAGGGGGACACACCGGGGAGCTGTTTTTT.

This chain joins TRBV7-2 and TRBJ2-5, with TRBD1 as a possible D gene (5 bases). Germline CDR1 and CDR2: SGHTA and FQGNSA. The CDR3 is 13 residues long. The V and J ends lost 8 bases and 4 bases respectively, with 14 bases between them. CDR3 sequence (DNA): TGTGCCAGCGTCCTGGGGCGCGGAGAGACCCAGTACTTC. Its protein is CASVLGRGETQYF.

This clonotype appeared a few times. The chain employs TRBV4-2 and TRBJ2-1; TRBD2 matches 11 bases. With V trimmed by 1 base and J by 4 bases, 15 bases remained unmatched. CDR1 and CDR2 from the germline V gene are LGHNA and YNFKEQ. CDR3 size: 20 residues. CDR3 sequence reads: CASSQVRMTSGAIRYNEQFF. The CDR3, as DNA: TGTGCCAGCAGCCAAGTGCGGATGACTAGCGGGGCGATTCGTTACAATGAGCAGTTCTTC.

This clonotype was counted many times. In DNA, the CDR3 is TGCAGTGCTGGGCTTGGGGGGGGGTTTTCCTACGAGCAGTACTTC. Translation: CSAGLGGGFSYEQYF. The J gene is TRBJ2-7, the V gene TRBV20-1, with TRBD2 matching 7 bases. Germline-derived CDR1 and CDR2 are DFQATT and SNEGSKA (reference sequence). The trim removed 5 bases at V and 1 base at J, leaving 11 bases unmatched. The CDR3 spans 15 residues.

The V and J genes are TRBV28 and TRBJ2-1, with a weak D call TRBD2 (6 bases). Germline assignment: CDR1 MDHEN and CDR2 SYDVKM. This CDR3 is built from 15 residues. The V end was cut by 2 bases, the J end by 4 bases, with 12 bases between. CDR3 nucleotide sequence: TGTGCCAGCAGTTTAACGGGAGCGAGATACAATGAGCAGTTCTTC. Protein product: CASSLTGARYNEQFF.